This record concerns one T cell receptor beta chain sequence. The read terminates 3 residues ahead of where the CDR3 ends, so the germline J gene completes it. This sample stems from a study of T cells in women clearing cervical HPV infection. Background on the study: Blood came at first lesion visit for cases, post-clearance for controls.

Data came from immunoSEQ multiplex PCR; TCRdb stores just in-frame clones and leaves some out. Its table records some 20,000 clones. CDR3 length: 13 residues. The V gene's germline CDR1 is SQVTM and CDR2 ANQGSEA. Sequenced: blood buffy coat. The receptor was derived from a woman aged 18 to 75 with a cervical HPV16 infection that either progressed to CIN3+ or cleared (not recorded which). The V and J genes are TRBV29-1 and TRBJ2-2, with D tentatively TRBD2 (6 bases). The DNA read from the CDR3 is TGCAGCGCGGGGGACCGATCTAATGAAAAG. Translated: CSAGDRSNEK. The whole CDR3 protein is CSAGDRSNEKLFF.